Detailed here is one T cell receptor beta chain. Its target is not known. This entry is derived from a study of lymphopenia after photon versus proton radiotherapy. Study-wide points: Better survival with proton therapy was suggested as possible, not demonstrated. After lymphocyte nadir, photon-treated repertoires showed oligoclonal expansion, especially CD8+ Temra. Under photons, naive T cells and diversity fell while effector/memory populations rose.

Germline CDR1 and CDR2: SGHNT and YYREEE (reference sequence). The germline V and J ends were trimmed by 7 bases and 7 bases, with 20 bases remaining between them. The CDR3 has 14 amino acids. Data came from immunoSEQ multiplex PCR; TCRdb stores just in-frame clones and leaves some out. The sample lists approximately 170,000 clones; roughly nine tenths were seen once. J is TRBJ1-1 and V is TRBV5-4; D might be TRBD1 (6 bases). The input for sequencing was peripheral blood, taken from a patient treated with photon-based radiotherapy. The TCR was taken from a man aged 50 to 59 with gastric cancer. The CDR3 sequence: CASRKTGGAVEAFF. Written as DNA, the CDR3 is TGTGCCAGCCGGAAAACGGGGGGCGCGGTTGAAGCTTTCTTT.